This TCR beta chain was captured in a study of low-dose radiotherapy and immunotherapy resistance in tumors. Background on the study: Cohort 1 received 0.5 Gy per fraction every 2 weeks, totaling 6.5 Gy. Oral aspirin at 300 mg was taken daily by patients for four cycles, beginning on cycle 1 day 1.

First-strand cDNA relied on TRAV- and TRBV-specific primers spanning alpha and beta chains. A constant-region primer paired with the V-primer adapter amplified TCRs over approximately 19 PCR cycles. One entry per CDR3 protein results from TCRdb running MiXCR on the reads. The table has approximately 91,000 distinct CDR3 sequences, approximately 22% seen once. Trimming cost V 4 bases and J 6 bases; bases outside gene matches: 10. CDR1 is SGDLS and CDR2 is YYNGEE in the germline V gene. This CDR3 is built from 15 residues. The time point was: after trial treatment. Stated treatment: LDRT plus nivolumab, ipilimumab, low-dose cyclophosphamide and aspirin (RACIN trial).

The sequences come from PBMCs, collected after low-dose radiotherapy plus immunotherapy. The chain is built from TRBV9 and TRBJ2-1; 7 positions agree with TRBD1. This clonotype was sampled from a female donor with ovarian cancer. CDR3 residues: CASSLTGVASNEQFF. The CDR3 DNA is TGTGCCAGCAGCCTAACAGGGGTAGCGTCCAATGAGCAGTTCTTC.